The 15 T cell receptor beta chains given below trace back to one sample, sequenced in a study of metastatic and nonmetastatic thyroid tumors. Every patient underwent thyroid surgery untreated. TCRdb re-called the PCR reads with MiXCR. The sample lists about 70,000 clones; roughly 18% were seen once. Sequenced material: blood. The receptors stem from a female donor with papillary thyroid cancer or a benign thyroid nodule (not recorded which). Some clones in this sample may be carry-over from other donors' samples.

This clone was seen repeatedly, ten times or more. The gene calls are TRBV20-1 and TRBJ2-7, with 10 positions matching TRBD2. V was pared by 1 base and J by 4 bases, with 4 bases of the junction left unmatched. CDR1 is DFQATT and CDR2 is SNEGSKA in the germline V gene (reference sequence). The CDR3 runs 14 residues. The CDR3 coding sequence is TGCAGTGCTAGAGCCGGGACTAGCGATTACGAGCAGTACTTC. Protein: CSARAGTSDYEQYF.

The chain links TRBV7-8 to TRBJ1-1; TRBD1 matches 9 bases. J lost 5 bases, V lost 3 bases, and 4 bases had no gene match. The CDR3 sequence is 14 residues long. CDR1 and CDR2 (germline): SGHVS, FQNEAQ. CDR3 nucleotide sequence: TGTGCCAGCAGCTTTGGGACAGGGTGGACTGAAGCTTTCTTT. Amino acid sequence: CASSFGTGWTEAFF.

The chain combines TRBV20-1 with TRBJ1-1, with D hard to call. In germline, CDR1 is DFQATT, CDR2 SNEGSKA (reference sequence). This CDR3 comprises 13 residues. Between the trimmed V and J ends, which lost 0 bases and 2 bases, there was a span of 7 bases. The CDR3 nucleotides read TGCAGTGCTAGAGATGGGGAAAACACTGAAGCTTTCTTT. It encodes CSARDGENTEAFF.

The chain uses TRBV3-1 and TRBJ2-7, with 9 bases matching TRBD2. The germline V gene encodes CDR1 LGHDT and CDR2 YNNKEL (reference sequence). This CDR3 contains 15 residues. With 3 bases clipped from V and 4 bases from J, the junction kept 7 bases outside the gene matches. The CDR3 loop reads CASSHQTSGDYEQYF. DNA of the CDR3: TGTGCCAGCAGCCATCAGACTAGCGGAGATTACGAGCAGTACTTC.

This clone was recorded a few times. CDR3 sequence reads: CASSQTTDTQYF. CDR3 bases: TGTGCCAGCAGCCAAACAACGGATACGCAGTATTTT. This rearrangement joins TRBV14 to TRBJ2-3; D call uncertain. The CDR3 spans 12 residues. Trimming pared 2 bases from V and 6 bases from J, leaving 6 bases between. Germline loops: CDR1 SGHDN, CDR2 FVKESK.

In its sample, this clone was seen many times. The gene calls are TRBV27 and TRBJ2-1, with TRBD2 as a possible D gene (6 bases). The CDR3 is made up of 15 amino acids. Per germline, CDR1 MNHEY and CDR2 SMNVEV (reference sequence). V was cut by 2 bases and J by 2 bases, with 10 bases left in between. CDR3 residues: CASSLGGRAYNEQFF. CDR3 bases: TGTGCCAGCAGTTTAGGAGGGCGGGCCTACAATGAGCAGTTCTTC.

This clone was seen many times. The V gene is TRBV5-1, the J gene TRBJ2-5; TRBD2 might be the D (5 bases). The CDR3 is 16 residues long. Germline V lookup: CDR1 SGHRS, CDR2 YFSETQ. V was clipped by 4 bases and J by 4 bases, with 20 bases between them. This CDR3 reads CASSKEANPAAETQYF. The CDR3 coding sequence is TGCGCCAGCAGCAAGGAGGCCAACCCCGCGGCAGAGACCCAGTACTTC.

The rearrangement joins TRBV6-4 to TRBJ2-3; 7 bases match TRBD1. V shed 6 bases and J 2 bases; nucleotides not matched to a gene: 8. The CDR3 sequence is 15 residues long. Germline V gives CDR1 MRHNA, CDR2 SNTAGT. The CDR3 DNA sequence: TGTGCCAGCAGGGAAGACAGGGTTTCCACAGATACGCAGTATTTT. This sequence encodes CASREDRVSTDTQYF.

This clone was seen many times. The J gene is TRBJ1-1, the V gene TRBV10-3; D not resolved. The ends were cut back, 2 bases at V and 1 base at J, with 8 bases in the middle. The germline CDR1 and CDR2 sequences are ENHRY and SYGVKD. There are 14 residues in the CDR3. This chain's CDR3 is CAISEGRGNTEAFF. Written as DNA, the CDR3 is TGTGCCATCAGTGAGGGACGAGGGAACACTGAAGCTTTCTTT.

Remarks on this clone: A read error may account for a junction end that differs from germline. CDR3 in amino acids: CTSSPTDGTSGRRTGELFF. In DNA, the CDR3 is TGCACCAGCAGCCCGACCGACGGGACTAGCGGGAGAAGGACCGGGGAGCTGTTTTTT. The chain joins TRBV5-1 to TRBJ2-2; TRBD2 agrees at 14 bases. This CDR3 contains 19 residues. Germline V gene sequence: CDR1 SGHRS, CDR2 YFSETQ. Complete variable domain (other parts from reference TRBV5-1 and TRBJ2-2): KAGVTQTPRYLIKTRGQQVTLSCSPISGHRSVSWYQQTPGQGLQFLFEYFSETQRNKGNFPGRFSGRQFSNSRSEMNVSTLELGDSALYLCTSSPTDGTSGRRTGELFFGEGSRLTVL.

This clone was picked up many times. The CDR3 region has the DNA TGTGCCAGCAGCCACCGGACAGGAGTCACCATTAGCAATCAGCCCCAGCATTTT. This gives the protein CASSHRTGVTISNQPQHF. The V and J genes are TRBV2 and TRBJ1-5; 7 nucleotides match TRBD1. The V and J ends lost 6 bases and 0 bases, in that order; junction bases with no gene match: 14. Germline-derived CDR1 and CDR2 are SNHLY and FYNNEI. CDR3 size: 18 residues.

Many counts were recorded for this clone. The rearrangement links TRBV28 to TRBJ1-4, with D unresolved. Germline V gene sequence: CDR1 MDHEN, CDR2 SYDVKM. The CDR3 totals 13 residues. V shed 4 bases and J shed 10 bases, with 13 bases lying between them. CDR3 nucleotides: TGTGCCAGCAGTTGGGAGGGTGCTGGAAAACTGTTTTTT. This codes for CASSWEGAGKLFF.

This clone was seen ten or more times. V gene TRBV12-3 or TRBV12-4 combines with J gene TRBJ2-1; possible D gene TRBD2, 5 bases. This CDR3 is 15 amino acids long. The V gene lost 7 bases and the J gene lost 0 bases, with 13 bases spanning the gap. CDR3 DNA: TGTGCCAGCACTGCTAGCCACCGCTCCTACAATGAGCAGTTCTTC. Translation gives CASTASHRSYNEQFF.

The chain has TRBV5-1 and TRBJ1-2, with 7 bases identical to TRBD1. The junction had 2 bases not matched to a gene; V was cut back by 0 bases and J by 0 bases. The CDR3 contains 15 residues. The germline V gene has CDR1 SGHRS and CDR2 YFSETQ. CDR3 region: CASSLAGTANYGYTF. The CDR3 DNA sequence: TGCGCCAGCAGCTTGGCCGGGACAGCTAACTATGGCTACACCTTC.

Remarks on this clone: One end of the junction varies from germline; a read error may be responsible. The chain joins TRBV6-4 to TRBJ2-3; tentative D call: TRBD2 (5 bases). The CDR3 is made up of 16 amino acids. Per germline, CDR1 MRHNA and CDR2 SNTAGT. This CDR3 reads CASSDSSGVGTDTQYF. The CDR3 bases are TGTGCCAGCAGTGACTCGTCCGGGGTGGGCACCGATACGCAGTATTTT.